Listed here are 5 T cell receptor beta chains from one sample, sequenced in a study of human T cells and chemical hapten exposure. TCRdb reprocessed the RACE reads via MiXCR and lists one record per CDR3 protein. The profile shows about 380,000 distinct CDR3 sequences, approximately 5% of them singletons. Noted time point: pre-sensitization, week 0. Specified treatment: therapeutic diphenylcyclopropenone sensitization with weekly scalp DPC. This specimen was whole blood, taken in connection with sensitization to the hapten diphenylcyclopropenone (DPC). Receptors originate from a woman in her forties or fifties with alopecia areata. Some clones in this sample may be carry-over from other donors' samples.

This clonotype was seen repeatedly, ten times or more. The J gene is TRBJ1-1, the V gene TRBV28, with 11 bases lining up with TRBD1. Germline V CDR1 and CDR2: MDHEN, SYDVKM. V was clipped by 5 bases and J by 3 bases; unmatched bases: 8. The CDR3 has 16 residues. The CDR3 here is CASSPRTGGLYTEAFF. CDR3 in DNA: TGTGCCAGCAGTCCGAGGACAGGGGGCTTGTACACTGAAGCTTTCTTT.

The gene calls are TRBV7-9 and TRBJ2-1, with 11 bases fitting TRBD2. V was clipped by 5 bases and J by 0 bases; unmatched bases: 3. The CDR3 loop spans 16 amino acids. Germline CDR1 SEHNR, CDR2 FQNEAQ (reference sequence). CDR3 nucleotides: TGTGCCAGCAGCAAGGGACTAGCGGACTCCTACAATGAGCAGTTCTTC. Translated: CASSKGLADSYNEQFF. The full variable domain, completed using reference TRBV7-9 and TRBJ2-1, is DTGVSQNPRHKITKRGQNVTFRCDPISEHNRLYWYRQTLGQGPEFLTYFQNEAQLEKSRLLSDRFSAERPKGSFSTLEIQRTEQGDSAMYLCASSKGLADSYNEQFFGPGTRLTVL.

The sample holds a few counts of this clonotype. The V and J genes are TRBV15 and TRBJ2-7, with no clear D. V shed 4 bases and J shed 3 bases, with 10 bases lying between them. Looked up from germline, CDR1 is LNHNV and CDR2 is YYDKDF (reference sequence). This CDR3 region has 13 residues. The CDR3 bases are TGTGCCACCAGCAAAACGCCTAGCTACGAGCAGTACTTC. Translated, it gives CATSKTPSYEQYF.

The table lists this clonotype with many counts. The chain recombines TRBV7-6 with TRBJ2-2; D is possibly TRBD1 (6 bases). V was shortened by 4 bases and J by 1 base, with 13 bases between the two germline ends. Germline CDR1 and CDR2: SGHVS and FNYEAQ. CDR3 length equals 16 residues. The CDR3 protein is CASSSLGRGNTGELFF. The CDR3 nucleotides read TGTGCCAGCAGCTCCCTGGGCAGGGGGAACACCGGGGAGCTGTTTTTT.

This clonotype showed up many times. The chain has TRBV28 and TRBJ2-3; unclear D gene. Trimming removed 7 bases at V and 0 bases at J, with 8 bases between. Germline CDR1 is MDHEN and CDR2 is SYDVKM. This CDR3 comprises 13 residues. CDR3 sequence (DNA): TGTGCCAGCATGGTCCGTAGCACAGATACGCAGTATTTT. As protein: CASMVRSTDTQYF.